These 8 T cell receptor beta chains share one sample of origin, sequenced in a study of T cells in Graves' hyperthyroidism and ophthalmopathy. The TCR beta CDR3 regions underwent amplification using RNA transcripts as the source. The HTBI set primed first-round TCR CDR3 RT-PCR. In TCRdb, the multiplex PCR reads were re-called with MiXCR into one record per CDR3 protein. The repertoire includes some 770,000 distinct CDR3 sequences, 15% to 20% of them detected once, and about 8.4% sits in the top ten. The specimen was blood. The receptors come from a man between 18 and 35 years old with Graves' hyperthyroidism.

This clonotype was seen repeatedly, ten times or more. The chain uses TRBV5-1 and TRBJ2-3; D gene unclear. Trimming left V 2 bases short and J 0 bases short, with 10 bases between. Germline-derived CDR1 and CDR2 are SGHRS and YFSETQ. The CDR3 spans 15 residues. CDR3 sequence: CASSFATASTDTQYF. CDR3 DNA: TGCGCCAGCAGCTTTGCGACGGCTAGCACAGATACGCAGTATTTT.

This clonotype showed up many times. This chain links TRBV7-2 with TRBJ1-2, with D perhaps TRBD1 (6 bases). CDR1 and CDR2 (germline): SGHTA, FQGNSA. This CDR3 is 14 amino acids long. The V end lost 3 bases, the J end lost 7 bases, and 15 bases lay between the germline ends. The CDR3 DNA follows: TGTGCCAGCAGCTTCGGGGGGGGCGCGGCTGGCTACACCTTC. Translating it yields CASSFGGGAAGYTF.

At least ten counts were recorded for this clonotype. The genes are TRBV20-1 and TRBJ2-5, with TRBD2 matching over 10 bases. After removal of 5 bases from V and 1 base from J, the junction contained 7 bases not matched to a gene. From germline, CDR1 is DFQATT and CDR2 SNEGSKA (reference sequence). This CDR3 is 15 amino acids long. The CDR3 nucleotides read TGCAGTGCTGTCGCCGGGACTAGCGCCCAAGAGACCCAGTACTTC. Translated, it gives CSAVAGTSAQETQYF.

V is TRBV30 and J is TRBJ2-1; tentative D call: TRBD2 (6 bases). The DNA end is a closer match to TRBJ2-7, so the J assignment may be wrong. Germline V CDR1 and CDR2: GTSNPN, SVGIG (reference sequence). This CDR3 has 15 amino acids. CDR3 amino acids: CAWTPAGTLFSEQYF. The CDR3 nucleotides are TGTGCCTGGACCCCTGCCGGGACTTTATTCTCTGAGCAGTACTTC.

This clonotype was picked up a small number of times. J is TRBJ1-5 and V is TRBV6-5; D not certain. CDR3 length equals 16 residues. V was cut by 0 bases and J by 7 bases, with 16 bases left in between. Looked up from germline, CDR1 is MNHEY and CDR2 is SVGAGI. The CDR3 DNA reads as TGTGCCAGCAGTTACTCGGTGAAGGGAGGAGGACAGCCCCAGCATTTT. This codes for CASSYSVKGGGQPQHF.

This clonotype was observed at least ten times. The CDR3 loop is CASRRDRGIYGYTF. The CDR3 DNA reads as TGTGCCAGTAGAAGGGACAGGGGAATCTATGGCTACACCTTC. The chain has TRBV12-3 or TRBV12-4 and TRBJ1-2, with 10 bases aligning to TRBD1. V was pared by 9 bases and J by 4 bases, with 8 bases of the junction left unmatched. The CDR3 extends over 14 amino acids.

V is TRBV7-2 and J is TRBJ1-1; 7 bases map to TRBD1. Germline loops: CDR1 SGHTA, CDR2 FQGNSA. This CDR3 region has 14 residues. V lost 5 bases, J lost 0 bases, and 3 bases stayed unmatched. The CDR3 sequence: CASSQDRVNTEAFF. DNA of the CDR3: TGTGCCAGCAGCCAAGACAGGGTGAACACTGAAGCTTTCTTT.

This rearrangement joins TRBV20-1 to TRBJ2-1; the D is unclear. CDR3 length: 15 amino acids. The germline V and J ends were trimmed by 4 bases and 0 bases, with 13 bases remaining between them. Per the germline V gene, CDR1 is DFQATT and CDR2 is SNEGSKA (reference sequence). In nucleotides, the CDR3 is TGCAGTGCTAATCTTCCTATAGTCTCCTACAATGAGCAGTTCTTC. It yields the protein CSANLPIVSYNEQFF.